This note documents a single TCR beta chain sequence. The sample originates from a study of blood T cell repertoires in COVID-19. Background on the study: Whether acute or convalescent, the COVID-19 samples came from the United States, Italy and Spain.

Authors' processing steps: Scientists estimated how many nucleated cells there were by amplifying reference gene primers. This table comes from immunoSEQ multiplex PCR, and its TCRdb copy is limited to in-frame clones, with some not included. That table furnishes V, J and clone size, whereas the DNA furnished D and trimming. The sample includes fewer than 110,000 clones, about three quarters of them seen just once. With 4 bases removed from V and 7 bases from J, the gap between germline ends came to 13 bases. This CDR3 contains 13 residues. The germline gives CDR1 SQVTM, CDR2 ANQGSEA. V usage is TRBV29-1 and J usage is TRBJ1-4; D perhaps matches TRBD1 (5 bases). The TCR was taken from a man between 65 and 85 years old with acute or convalescent COVID-19. Sequenced sample: peripheral blood. CDR3 DNA: TGCAGCGTTGTCGGCCCGGGGGGTGAAAAACTGTTTTTT. Protein product: CSVVGPGGEKLFF.